These 8 T cell receptor beta chains share one sample of origin, sequenced in a study of T cell responses to AZD1222 COVID-19 vaccine. The method was immunoSEQ multiplex PCR; TCRdb's version includes in-frame clones alone and lacks a portion of them. The sample yields about 110,000 clones, around 82% seen once. The sample consisted of peripheral blood, taken on day 0 of AZD1222 vaccination. These receptors all stem from an adult in good health.

The chain carries TRBV5-1 and TRBJ2-3, with TRBD2 matching over 7 bases. The ends lost 1 base at V and 1 base at J; junction bases unmatched: 3. Per the germline V gene, CDR1 is SGHRS and CDR2 is YFSETQ. The length of the CDR3 is 15 residues. The CDR3 here is CASSLSTSGTDTQYF. Here the CDR3 DNA reads TGCGCCAGCAGCTTGTCCACTAGCGGCACAGATACGCAGTATTTT.

J is TRBJ2-3 and V is TRBV28; D possibly corresponds to TRBD1 (6 bases). The germline V gene encodes CDR1 MDHEN and CDR2 SYDVKM. The V gene lost 11 bases and the J gene lost 6 bases, with 18 bases spanning the gap. The CDR3 is 13 residues long. In DNA, the CDR3 is TGTGCCCTAACGCCGCAGGGGAAGGATACGCAGTATTTT. Translation: CALTPQGKDTQYF. Filled out from reference TRBV28 and TRBJ2-3, the complete variable domain reads DVKVTQSSRYLVKRTGEKVFLECVQDMDHENMFWYRQDPGLGLRLIYFSYDVKMKEKGDIPEGYSVSREKKERFSLILESASTNQTSMYLCALTPQGKDTQYFGPGTRLTVL.

The J gene is TRBJ1-1, the V gene TRBV19; D remains unclear. V was pared by 1 base and J by 6 bases, with 3 bases between. The length of the CDR3 is 11 residues. Germline V CDR1 and CDR2: LNHDA, SQIVND (reference sequence). The CDR3 spells CASSIAAEAFF. CDR3 in DNA: TGTGCCAGTAGTATAGCGGCTGAAGCTTTCTTT. The complete variable domain, with remaining parts taken from reference TRBV19 and TRBJ1-1, reads DGGITQSPKYLFRKEGQNVTLSCEQNLNHDAMYWYRQDPGQGLRLIYYSQIVNDFQKGDIAEGYSVSREKKESFPLTVTSAQKNPTAFYLCASSIAAEAFFGQGTRLTVV.

The chain couples TRBV6-5 to TRBJ1-1; D is perhaps TRBD1 (5 bases). Germline-derived CDR1 and CDR2 are MNHEY and SVGAGI. This CDR3 contains 15 residues. V lost 2 bases and J 4 bases, leaving 14 bases between the germline ends. CDR3 sequence reads: CASSYTRRGSTEAFF. CDR3 DNA: TGTGCCAGCAGTTACACCCGACGGGGGAGCACTGAAGCTTTCTTT.

This chain uses TRBV5-4 with TRBJ2-2; TRBD2 aligns across 10 bases. The CDR3 runs to 18 residues. The V segment lost 4 bases and the J segment 5 bases; nucleotides outside the gene matches: 14. CDR1 is SGHNT, CDR2 YYREEE, per germline (reference sequence). CDR3 in DNA: TGTGCCAGCAGCCGCGTTACAGCGGGAGGGCCGGGTACCGGGGAGCTGTTTTTT. Translated: CASSRVTAGGPGTGELFF.

This clone came up a few times. V is TRBV11-2 and J is TRBJ1-5; D may be TRBD1 (6 bases). The V end was cut by 0 bases, the J end by 7 bases, with 7 bases between. The germline V gene encodes CDR1 SGHAT and CDR2 FQNNGV. The CDR3 extends over 13 amino acids. This CDR3 is CASSLDQGQPQHF. Here the CDR3 DNA reads TGTGCCAGCAGCTTAGATCAGGGGCAGCCCCAGCATTTT.

The rearrangement uses TRBV5-1 and TRBJ2-1, with a tentative D call TRBD2 (5 bases). Germline V lookup: CDR1 SGHRS, CDR2 YFSETQ. This CDR3 is built from 15 residues. Trimming stripped 4 bases from V and 3 bases from J, with 14 bases between. The CDR3 protein is CASSPALAYYNEQFF. CDR3 DNA sequence: TGCGCCAGCAGCCCGGCCCTAGCTTACTACAATGAGCAGTTCTTC.

The chain uses TRBV3-1 (or the pseudogene TRBV3-2) and TRBJ1-1, with no clear D. CDR1 is LGHDT, CDR2 YNNKEL, per germline (reference sequence). CDR3 length equals 13 residues. V was clipped by 0 bases and J by 6 bases, with 8 bases between them. The CDR3, as DNA: TGTGCCAGCAGCCAAGATTCTGGATCTGAAGCTTTCTTT. Translating it yields CASSQDSGSEAFF.